Following are 17 T cell receptor beta chains from one sample sequenced in a study of blood T cell repertoires in COVID-19 (TCRdb year 2020). The protocol used for the library was the immunoSEQ multiplex PCR assay. This immuneACCESS table, as held by TCRdb, lists in-frame sequences with V and J called but not all clones. Of the missing ones, under half trace to an unresolved V gene in checked studies; the others have no known cause. The table for this sample lists 150,000 to 170,000 clones; about 88% of them were counted only once. Less than 10% of the sample goes to the ten largest clones. The sequenced material came from peripheral blood. The origin of the receptors is a woman aged 60-70 years with COVID-19, enrolled during active disease.

This chain joins TRBV27 and TRBJ1-1; D might be TRBD1 (6 bases). The CDR3 spans 13 residues. Germline values: CDR1 MNHEY, CDR2 SMNVEV (reference sequence). V lost 6 bases to trimming and J lost 6 bases, with 14 bases between them. The CDR3 protein is CASSLQGSSEAFF. Written as DNA, the CDR3 is TGTGCCAGCAGCCTACAGGGAAGCTCTGAAGCTTTCTTT.

The J gene is TRBJ2-4, the V gene TRBV7-9, with TRBD1 matching 8 bases. CDR3 size: 16 residues. V lost 5 bases to trimming and J lost 0 bases; unmatched junction nucleotides: 6. The germline V gene has CDR1 SEHNR and CDR2 FQNEAQ (reference sequence). The CDR3 region is CASSTSGQVAKNIQYF. CDR3 sequence (DNA): TGTGCCAGCAGCACCTCGGGACAGGTAGCCAAAAACATTCAGTACTTC.

The chain carries TRBV3-1 (or the pseudogene TRBV3-2) and TRBJ1-5; D unresolved. V dropped 4 bases and J dropped 4 bases, with 11 bases sitting between them. Germline CDR1 LGHDT, CDR2 YNNKEL (reference sequence). This CDR3 region has 14 residues. The chain's CDR3 is CASSPQSRNQPQHF. The CDR3 region has the DNA TGTGCCAGCAGCCCCCAAAGCAGGAATCAGCCCCAGCATTTT.

The chain employs TRBV11-1 and TRBJ1-2, with 7 bases aligning to TRBD1. Germline lookup yields CDR1 SGHAT and CDR2 FQDESV (reference sequence). The CDR3 totals 13 residues. After removal of 4 bases from V and 7 bases from J, the junction contained 6 bases not matched to a gene. Written as DNA, the CDR3 is TGTGCCAGCAGCTCGACGCGACAGGGTGGCTACACCTTC. Its protein product is CASSSTRQGGYTF.

This chain connects TRBV10-2 to TRBJ2-1, with 11 positions matching TRBD2. Germline assignment: CDR1 WSHSY and CDR2 SAAADI. CDR3 length: 13 residues. Trimming took 7 bases from V and 7 from J; bases not matched to a gene: 3. The CDR3 DNA reads TGCGCCAGCAAAGGGACTAGCGGAAATGAGCAGTTCTTC. This codes for CASKGTSGNEQFF.

The chain has TRBV6-5 and TRBJ1-2, with no clear D. CDR1 and CDR2 from the germline V gene are MNHEY and SVGAGI. The CDR3 sequence is 12 residues long. The V gene lost 6 bases and the J gene lost 0 bases, with 5 bases spanning the gap. CDR3 region: CASSQSNYGYTF. CDR3 coding DNA: TGTGCCAGCAGCCAATCTAACTATGGCTACACCTTC.

The V gene is TRBV3-1 (or the pseudogene TRBV3-2), the J gene TRBJ1-1, with a tentative D call TRBD1 (6 bases). This CDR3 has 14 residues. Germline assignment: CDR1 LGHDT and CDR2 YNNKEL (reference sequence). V was cut by 1 base and J by 5 bases, with 11 bases left in between. The CDR3 loop reads CASSQAGGWTEAFF. CDR3 nucleotide sequence: TGTGCCAGCAGCCAAGCGGGGGGCTGGACTGAAGCTTTCTTT.

The chain links TRBV7-2 to TRBJ2-2; D perhaps matches TRBD2 (5 bases). The V gene lost 4 bases and the J gene lost 4 bases, with 19 bases spanning the gap. CDR1 and CDR2 from the germline V gene are SGHTA and FQGNSA. This CDR3 is built from 17 residues. For the CDR3, the DNA is TGTGCCAGCAGCTCGACAAGGATGGCAGCGGCCACCGGGGAGCTGTTTTTT. Translating it yields CASSSTRMAAATGELFF.

This sequence joins TRBV5-5 and TRBJ2-2; 8 bases are shared with TRBD1. Germline-derived CDR1 and CDR2 are SGHKS and YYEKEE (reference sequence). The CDR3 is made up of 17 amino acids. V lost 5 bases, J lost 0 bases, and 9 bases stayed unmatched. The chain's CDR3 is CASRLGGQATNTGELFF. CDR3 coding DNA: TGTGCCAGCAGACTCGGGGGACAGGCCACGAACACCGGGGAGCTGTTTTTT.

A note on this clone: Sequence at one end of the junction differs from germline and may be a read error. The chain employs TRBV6-4 and TRBJ2-2; TRBD2 matches 8 bases. The CDR3 is made up of 14 amino acids. CDR1 is MRHNA and CDR2 is SNTAGT in the germline V gene. The CDR3 region is CASSAGGNPGELFF. Written as DNA, the CDR3 is TGTGCCAGCAGTGCGGGGGGGAACCCCGGGGAGCTGTTTTTT.

The chain recombines TRBV27 with TRBJ1-2, with unresolved D. Germline V gene lookup returns CDR1 MNHEY and CDR2 SMNVEV (reference sequence). Trimming took off 2 bases at V and 2 bases at J, with 9 bases between the two ends. The CDR3 contains 14 residues. The CDR3: CASSLGQANYGYTF. The CDR3 DNA follows: TGTGCCAGCAGTTTAGGGCAGGCCAACTATGGCTACACCTTC.

This clone was recorded a few times. This chain connects TRBV27 to TRBJ1-4, with 8 bases matching TRBD1. Germline CDR1 MNHEY, CDR2 SMNVEV (reference sequence). There are 16 residues in the CDR3. Trimming cost V 5 bases and J 6 bases; bases outside gene matches: 11. Written as DNA, the CDR3 is TGTGCCAGCAGTCTTTACCCCGGGACAGGTTATGAAAAACTGTTTTTT. Its protein is CASSLYPGTGYEKLFF.

This clone was detected only once. The J gene is TRBJ1-2, the V gene TRBV11-2, with 10 bases lining up with TRBD1. Germline CDR1 reads SGHAT; CDR2 reads FQNNGV. The junction had 3 bases not matched to a gene; V was cut back by 4 bases and J by 7 bases. This CDR3 has 13 residues. CDR3 nucleotide sequence: TGTGCCAGCAGCTCCCGGACAGGGGGTGGCTACACCTTC. Translating it yields CASSSRTGGGYTF.

The gene calls are TRBV2 and TRBJ1-2; TRBD1 matches at 8 bases. The CDR3 loop spans 14 amino acids. Germline loops: CDR1 SNHLY, CDR2 FYNNEI. The J segment lost 8 bases and the V segment lost 6 bases, leaving 11 bases of the junction unmatched. CDR3 sequence: CASRRGQANGGYTF. CDR3 sequence (DNA): TGTGCCAGCAGGCGGGGACAGGCTAATGGGGGCTACACCTTC.

The chain is built from TRBV18 and TRBJ1-5; no clear D gene. Between the trimmed V and J ends, which lost 4 bases and 0 bases, there was a span of 7 bases. This CDR3 is built from 14 residues. The germline gives CDR1 KGHSH, CDR2 LQKENI. CDR3 sequence: CASSQAGSNQPQHF. DNA of the CDR3: TGTGCCAGCTCACAGGCGGGTAGCAATCAGCCCCAGCATTTT.

The count of this clone is one. This chain links TRBV3-1 (or the pseudogene TRBV3-2) with TRBJ1-5, with D uncertain. CDR3 size: 15 residues. Trimming removed 4 bases from V and 1 base from J, with 11 bases in between. From germline, CDR1 is LGHDT and CDR2 YNNKEL (reference sequence). The CDR3 DNA follows: TGTGCCAGCAGCCCCCGATCCGGGAGCAATCAGCCCCAGCATTTT. It translates to CASSPRSGSNQPQHF.

This rearrangement joins TRBV9 to TRBJ2-1, with D perhaps matching TRBD2 (6 bases). Germline CDR1 and CDR2: SGDLS and YYNGEE. The CDR3 consists of 15 residues. V lost 4 bases to trimming and J lost 4 bases, with 15 bases between them. This chain's CDR3 is CASSPPRGTYNEQFF. In DNA form, the CDR3 reads TGTGCCAGCAGCCCCCCCCGCGGGACTTACAATGAGCAGTTCTTC.